A single sample is the source of the 9 T cell receptor beta chains below, sequenced in a study of shared clonotypes between healthy human individuals. The repertoire was sequenced with immunoSEQ multiplex PCR; TCRdb's copy has only in-frame clones and lacks some. The sample records under 120,000 clones, roughly 70% being singletons. The sample taken for sequencing was memory CD8+ T cells sorted from blood. As to subset: CD45RO+ cells pooled with CCR7-negative TemRA cells. These receptors originate from a woman aged 25-40 years in good health.

The genes are TRBV11-1 and TRBJ2-3, with 12 positions matching TRBD2. The V and J ends lost 3 bases and 4 bases, in that order; junction bases with no gene match: 11. The V gene's germline CDR1 is SGHAT and CDR2 FQDESV (reference sequence). CDR3 length: 18 amino acids. CDR3 region: CASSFLAGGPPSADTQYF. CDR3 nucleotides: TGTGCCAGCAGCTTTCTAGCGGGAGGGCCGCCGAGCGCAGATACGCAGTATTTT.

This chain uses TRBV27 with TRBJ1-2, with D tentatively TRBD1 (5 bases). Trimming left V 5 bases short and J 6 bases short, with 13 bases between. CDR3 length: 13 residues. The germline V gene encodes CDR1 MNHEY and CDR2 SMNVEV (reference sequence). The CDR3 loop reads CASSPRGSHGYTF. Here the CDR3 DNA reads TGTGCCAGCAGTCCCCGGGGGAGCCATGGCTACACCTTC.

The chain links TRBV16 to TRBJ1-2; possible D gene TRBD1, 6 bases. Germline-derived CDR1 and CDR2 are KGHSY and FQNENV. The CDR3 contains 14 residues. The ends were cut back, 4 bases at V and 4 bases at J, with 13 bases in the middle. The DNA for the CDR3 is TGTGCCAGCAGCCCGAGCGGGGGGGCCTATGGCTACACCTTC. This sequence encodes CASSPSGGAYGYTF. The full variable domain, completed using reference TRBV16 and TRBJ1-2, is GEEVAQTPKHLVRGEGQKAKLYCAPIKGHSYVFWYQQVLKNEFKFLISFQNENVFDETGMPKERFSAKCLPNSPCSLEIQATKLEDSAVYFCASSPSGGAYGYTFGSGTRLTVV.

The chain combines TRBV4-1 with TRBJ1-1; 8 positions match TRBD1. The J segment lost 11 bases and the V segment lost 3 bases, leaving 20 bases of the junction unmatched. This CDR3 region has 17 residues. In germline, CDR1 is MGHRA, CDR2 YSYEKL. The CDR3 is CASSHPISPIQGVDAFF. For the CDR3, the DNA is TGCGCCAGCAGCCATCCAATATCCCCGATACAGGGGGTTGATGCTTTCTTT.

This clone was detected once. This chain connects TRBV19 to TRBJ1-1; 7 nucleotides agree with TRBD1. The CDR3 is 16 residues long. V was pared by 4 bases and J by 5 bases, with 13 bases of the junction left unmatched. Germline V gene data show CDR1 as LNHDA and CDR2 as SQIVND (reference sequence). For the CDR3, the DNA is TGTGCCAGTAGTAACAGGGGACACCACTTGGGAACTGAAGCTTTCTTT. Protein product: CASSNRGHHLGTEAFF.

About this clone: With a far larger clone one base away, a read error is the likely cause. The chain recombines TRBV4-2 with TRBJ2-3; tentative D call: TRBD1 (5 bases). The CDR3 contains 16 residues. Trimming cost V 5 bases and J 1 base, with 16 bases left between them. Germline V CDR1 and CDR2: LGHNA, YNFKEQ. The DNA for the CDR3 is TGTGCCAGCAGCAACGCAGGGCATACTCGCACAGATACGCAGTATTTT. Protein: CASSNAGHTRTDTQYF.

CDR3 sequence reads: CASSQDIGETQYF. The CDR3 DNA follows: TGTGCCAGCAGCCAAGATATCGGAGAGACCCAGTACTTC. The rearrangement joins TRBV14 to TRBJ2-5; D gene uncertain. The CDR3 consists of 13 residues. From germline, CDR1 is SGHDN and CDR2 FVKESK. Trimming shortened V by 0 bases and J by 4 bases, and 6 bases separated the two germline ends.

J is TRBJ2-2 and V is TRBV7-9; the D is unclear. V was clipped by 10 bases and J by 0 bases, with 9 bases between them. The CDR3 has 13 amino acids. CDR1 and CDR2 from the germline V gene are SEHNR and FQNEAQ (reference sequence). In DNA form, the CDR3 reads TGTGCCACTGAATACACGAACACCGGGGAGCTGTTTTTT. Translating gives CATEYTNTGELFF.

The chain links TRBV5-1 to TRBJ1-1; 11 nucleotides agree with TRBD1. The trim removed 3 bases at V and 6 bases at J, leaving 10 bases unmatched. From germline, CDR1 is SGHRS and CDR2 YFSETQ. CDR3 length: 16 amino acids. As DNA, the CDR3 is TGCGCCAGCAGCTGGGGCCGGACAGGGGGCTCGGCTGAAGCTTTCTTT. Its protein is CASSWGRTGGSAEAFF.